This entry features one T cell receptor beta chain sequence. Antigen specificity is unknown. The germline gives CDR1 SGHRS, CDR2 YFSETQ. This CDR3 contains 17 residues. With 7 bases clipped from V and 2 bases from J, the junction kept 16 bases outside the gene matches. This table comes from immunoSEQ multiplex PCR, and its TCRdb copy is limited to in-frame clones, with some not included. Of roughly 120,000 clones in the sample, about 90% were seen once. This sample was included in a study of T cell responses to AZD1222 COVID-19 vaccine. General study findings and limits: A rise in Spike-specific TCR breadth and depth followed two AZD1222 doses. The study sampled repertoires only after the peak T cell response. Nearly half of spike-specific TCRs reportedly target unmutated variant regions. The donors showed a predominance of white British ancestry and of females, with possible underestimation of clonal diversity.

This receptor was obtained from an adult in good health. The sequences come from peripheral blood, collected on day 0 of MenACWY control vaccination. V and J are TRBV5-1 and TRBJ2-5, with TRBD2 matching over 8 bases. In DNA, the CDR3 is TGCGCCAGCGCTGGGCTCCCCGGGGGGGCCGGGCAAGAGACCCAGTACTTC. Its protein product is CASAGLPGGAGQETQYF.